Presented here are 5 T cell receptor beta chains from one specimen sequenced in a study of shared clonotypes between healthy human individuals. Some clones are missing from TCRdb's copy, which holds only in-frame ones; the method was immunoSEQ multiplex PCR. The repertoire holds 1.4 million to 1.5 million clones, with roughly 96% as singletons. The specimen was naive CD4+ T cells sorted from blood. Documented subset: CD45RA+ positively selected. Source of these receptors: a man aged 30-40 years in good health.

The gene calls are TRBV19 and TRBJ1-4; D gene unclear. V lost 7 bases, J lost 4 bases, and 10 bases lay in between. Germline CDR1 reads LNHDA; CDR2 reads SQIVND (reference sequence). This CDR3 has 13 residues. The CDR3 sequence is CASTDGFNEKLFF. CDR3 nucleotide sequence: TGTGCCAGTACCGACGGATTTAATGAAAAACTGTTTTTT.

V usage is TRBV5-5 and J usage is TRBJ2-2, with 8 bases lining up with TRBD2. V lost 0 bases and J lost 3; bases outside the gene matches: 1. The length of the CDR3 is 15 residues. The germline V gene has CDR1 SGHKS and CDR2 YYEKEE (reference sequence). This chain's CDR3 is CASSLVGRDTGELFF. In DNA form, the CDR3 reads TGTGCCAGCAGCTTGGTCGGGAGGGACACCGGGGAGCTGTTTTTT.

This chain connects TRBV9 to TRBJ2-3; no reliable D call. Germline CDR1 and CDR2: SGDLS and YYNGEE. Trimming shortened V by 4 bases and J by 3 bases, and 9 bases separated the two germline ends. The CDR3 is made up of 13 amino acids. Here the CDR3 reads CASSYRATDTQYF. Written as DNA, the CDR3 is TGTGCCAGCAGCTATAGGGCGACAGATACGCAGTATTTT.

V and J are TRBV7-2 and TRBJ2-5; tentatively, D is TRBD1 (6 bases). V was clipped by 1 base and J by 1 base, with 13 bases between them. Germline V gene data show CDR1 as SGHTA and CDR2 as FQGNSA. This CDR3 is 16 amino acids long. CDR3 region: CASSLVLRGTQETQYF. DNA for the CDR3: TGTGCCAGCAGCTTAGTACTGAGGGGGACCCAAGAGACCCAGTACTTC.

V gene TRBV5-1 combines with J gene TRBJ2-3; TRBD1 aligns across 8 bases. V lost 2 bases and J lost 4; bases outside the gene matches: 6. The length of the CDR3 is 15 residues. Germline CDR1 and CDR2: SGHRS and YFSETQ. Here the CDR3 DNA reads TGCGCCAGCAGCTTCGTACAGGGGGTCTCAGATACGCAGTATTTT. Translation gives CASSFVQGVSDTQYF.